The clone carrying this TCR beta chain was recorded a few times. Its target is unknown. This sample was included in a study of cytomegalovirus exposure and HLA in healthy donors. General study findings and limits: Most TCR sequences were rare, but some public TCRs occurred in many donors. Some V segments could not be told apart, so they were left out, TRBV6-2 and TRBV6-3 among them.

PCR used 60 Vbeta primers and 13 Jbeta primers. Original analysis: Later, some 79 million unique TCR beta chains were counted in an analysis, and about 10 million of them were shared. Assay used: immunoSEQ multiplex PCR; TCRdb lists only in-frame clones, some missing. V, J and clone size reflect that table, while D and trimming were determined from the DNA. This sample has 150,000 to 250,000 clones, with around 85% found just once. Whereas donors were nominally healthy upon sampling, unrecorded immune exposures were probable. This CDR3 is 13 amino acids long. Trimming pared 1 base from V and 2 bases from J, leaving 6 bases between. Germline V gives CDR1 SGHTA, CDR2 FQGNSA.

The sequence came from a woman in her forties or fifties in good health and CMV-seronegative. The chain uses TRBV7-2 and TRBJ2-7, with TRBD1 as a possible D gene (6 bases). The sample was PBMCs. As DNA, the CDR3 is TGTGCCAGCAGCTTAGACAGGGCCTACGAGCAGTACTTC. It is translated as CASSLDRAYEQYF.